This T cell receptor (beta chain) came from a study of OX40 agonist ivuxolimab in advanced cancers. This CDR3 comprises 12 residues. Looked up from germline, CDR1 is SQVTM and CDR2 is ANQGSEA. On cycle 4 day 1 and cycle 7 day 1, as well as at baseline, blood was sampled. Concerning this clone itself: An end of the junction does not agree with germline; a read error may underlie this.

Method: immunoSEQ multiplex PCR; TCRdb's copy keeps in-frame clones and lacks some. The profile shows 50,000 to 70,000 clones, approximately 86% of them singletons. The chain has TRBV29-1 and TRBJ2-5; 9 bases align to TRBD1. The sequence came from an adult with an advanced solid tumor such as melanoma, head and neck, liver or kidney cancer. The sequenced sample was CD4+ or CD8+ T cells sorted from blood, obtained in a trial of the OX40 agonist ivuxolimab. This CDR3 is CSTNRGQGTQYF. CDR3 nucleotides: TGCAGCACAAACAGGGGGCAAGGGACCCAGTACTTC.